The 27 T cell receptor beta chains listed next were all sequenced from one sample in a study of CD8 T cells in ankylosing spondylitis. TCRdb processed the 5' RACE reads anew with MiXCR; each CDR3 protein has one entry. The table shows a few hundred thousand distinct CDR3 sequences, with about 11% occurring only once. The sample taken for sequencing was blood, either unsorted or a sorted T cell fraction (not recorded which). The receptors were gathered from a male donor with ankylosing spondylitis or in good health (not recorded which).

At least ten counts were recorded for this clonotype. The V gene is TRBV20-1, the J gene TRBJ1-1; D is uncertain. The germline V and J ends were trimmed by 0 bases and 7 bases, with 12 bases remaining between them. Germline CDR1 DFQATT, CDR2 SNEGSKA (reference sequence). The CDR3 is made up of 13 amino acids. CDR3 bases: TGCAGTGCTAGAGAAGGGTTTCGTGATGAAGCTTTCTTT. It translates to CSAREGFRDEAFF.

A remark on this clonotype: A much larger clone differs from this one at a single base, so this may be a read error. The chain employs TRBV7-2 and TRBJ2-1; D unclear. The ends were cut back, 1 base at V and 1 base at J, with 8 bases in the middle. This CDR3 is built from 15 residues. The germline gives CDR1 SGHTA, CDR2 FQGNSA. The CDR3 DNA is TGTGCCAGCAGCTTAGAGGCGATTTCCTACAATGAGCAGTTCTTC. Translating gives CASSLEAISYNEQFF. The complete variable domain, with remaining parts taken from reference TRBV7-2 and TRBJ2-1, reads GAGVSQSPSNKVTEKGKDVELRCDPISGHTALYWYRQSLGQGLEFLIYFQGNSAPDKSGLPSDRFSAERTGGSVSTLTIQRTQQEDSAVYLCASSLEAISYNEQFFGPGTRLTVL.

This clonotype was seen many times. The chain carries TRBV5-1 and TRBJ2-3; 7 nucleotides agree with TRBD2. V dropped 4 bases and J dropped 5; count of bases not matched to a gene: 7. Germline lookup yields CDR1 SGHRS and CDR2 YFSETQ. The CDR3 sequence is 14 residues long. CDR3 loop: CASSLPGGKDTQYF. As DNA, the CDR3 is TGCGCCAGCAGCCTCCCGGGGGGTAAAGATACGCAGTATTTT.

This clonotype was counted many times. This chain uses TRBV20-1 with TRBJ2-2; D is undetermined. CDR3 length equals 15 residues. Germline V lookup: CDR1 DFQATT, CDR2 SNEGSKA (reference sequence). V lost 4 bases and J 4 bases, leaving 16 bases between the germline ends. In DNA form, the CDR3 reads TGCAGTGCTACTAGGACGCCGGAACCCACCGGGGAGCTGTTTTTT. Protein: CSATRTPEPTGELFF.

This clonotype was observed a handful of times. CDR3 loop: CASTPAGDGYEQFF. For the CDR3, the DNA is TGTGCCAGCACCCCCGCGGGAGACGGCTATGAGCAGTTCTTC. The chain combines TRBV28 with TRBJ2-1; the match to TRBD2 covers 7 bases. After removal of 7 bases from V and 8 bases from J, the junction contained 11 bases not matched to a gene. This CDR3 is 14 amino acids long. Per germline, CDR1 MDHEN and CDR2 SYDVKM. Together with reference TRBV28 and TRBJ2-1, the CDR3 gives the full variable domain: DVKVTQSSRYLVKRTGEKVFLECVQDMDHENMFWYRQDPGLGLRLIYFSYDVKMKEKGDIPEGYSVSREKKERFSLILESASTNQTSMYLCASTPAGDGYEQFFGPGTRLTVL.

This clonotype was observed many times. V usage is TRBV20-1 and J usage is TRBJ2-5; D is possibly TRBD2 (5 bases). The CDR3 runs to 14 residues. The V and J ends lost 3 bases and 2 bases respectively, with 13 bases between them. Germline-derived CDR1 and CDR2 are DFQATT and SNEGSKA (reference sequence). CDR3 sequence reads: CSASVPDFQETQYF. The CDR3 DNA reads TGCAGTGCTAGTGTCCCGGACTTTCAAGAGACCCAGTACTTC.

This clonotype was found many times. The chain is built from TRBV5-1 and TRBJ2-1; 8 bases match TRBD2. Germline values: CDR1 SGHRS, CDR2 YFSETQ. With V trimmed by 5 bases and J by 5 bases, 3 bases remained unmatched. This CDR3 spans 13 amino acids. The chain's CDR3 is CASRREGHNEQFF. The CDR3 DNA reads as TGCGCCAGCAGACGGGAGGGTCACAATGAGCAGTTCTTC.

This clonotype was detected many times. The rearrangement joins TRBV6-1 to TRBJ2-2, with D perhaps TRBD1 or TRBD2 (5 bases each). Germline V gene lookup returns CDR1 MNHNS and CDR2 SASEGT. The CDR3 totals 15 residues. The germline V and J ends were trimmed by 6 bases and 4 bases, with 15 bases remaining between them. The CDR3 region is CASSAGTEGTGELFF. CDR3 coding DNA: TGTGCCAGCAGCGCTGGGACCGAAGGCACCGGGGAGCTGTTTTTT.

The V gene is TRBV29-1, the J gene TRBJ1-4; the match to TRBD1 covers 7 bases. V shed 0 bases, J shed 8 bases, and the junction held 9 bases outside the gene matches. The CDR3 extends over 15 amino acids. Germline V gene sequence: CDR1 SQVTM, CDR2 ANQGSEA. Here the CDR3 DNA reads TGCAGCGTTGAAGAAGGGAGAACAGGGGTGGAAAAACTGTTTTTT. Its protein is CSVEEGRTGVEKLFF.

This clonotype was recorded many times. Written as DNA, the CDR3 is TGCAGCGTTGCCGGGGACAGGGGGACAGATACGCAGTATTTT. This codes for CSVAGDRGTDTQYF. The chain carries TRBV29-1 and TRBJ2-3; 11 nucleotides line up with TRBD1. The CDR3 has 14 amino acids. The junction had 3 bases not matched to a gene; V was cut back by 4 bases and J by 3 bases. CDR1 SQVTM and CDR2 ANQGSEA come from the germline V gene.

This clonotype has at least ten counts. This chain links TRBV18 with TRBJ1-3; D is unclear. V lost 0 bases to trimming and J lost 0 bases, with 12 bases between them. This CDR3 has 17 amino acids. CDR1 is KGHSH, CDR2 LQKENI, per germline. The CDR3 is CASSPPTGSRSGNTIYF. The CDR3 DNA reads as TGTGCCAGCTCACCACCAACGGGCAGCCGCTCTGGAAACACCATATATTTT. The full variable domain, rest sourced from reference TRBV18 and TRBJ1-3, is NAGVMQNPRHLVRRRGQEARLRCSPMKGHSHVYWYRQLPEEGLKFMVYLQKENIIDESGMPKERFSAEFPKEGPSILRIQQVVRGDSAAYFCASSPPTGSRSGNTIYFGEGSWLTVV.

This clonotype was observed many times. The V and J genes are TRBV12-3 or TRBV12-4 and TRBJ2-3; 7 bases map to TRBD2. Trimming took 6 bases from V and 2 from J; bases not matched to a gene: 11. This CDR3 is 16 amino acids long. Here the CDR3 DNA reads TGTGCCAGCAGCCCTAGTGGTAGCGGGCCCACAGATACGCAGTATTTT. It codes for CASSPSGSGPTDTQYF.

The J gene is TRBJ2-2, the V gene TRBV6-5; no clear D. Trimming took off 2 bases at V and 4 bases at J, with 11 bases between the two ends. This CDR3 has 15 residues. Germline CDR1 is MNHEY and CDR2 is SVGAGI. The DNA for the CDR3 is TGTGCCAGCAGTTACCTTATGTGGGTCACCGGGGAGCTGTTTTTT. It encodes CASSYLMWVTGELFF.

The chain is built from TRBV3-1 and TRBJ2-1; 10 positions match TRBD1. CDR3 length: 15 amino acids. Losses at the gene ends were 6 bases for V and 7 bases for J; bases not matched to a gene: 9. Germline V gene sequence: CDR1 LGHDT, CDR2 YNNKEL (reference sequence). The CDR3 sequence is CASSPGTGVLNEQFF. The CDR3 region has the DNA TGTGCCAGCAGTCCCGGGACAGGGGTATTGAATGAGCAGTTCTTC.

The sample holds a few counts of this clonotype. The V and J genes are TRBV9 and TRBJ2-3; 14 bases are shared with TRBD2. Trimming at V came to 4 bases and at J to 5 bases, leaving 9 bases not matched to a gene. The germline V gene has CDR1 SGDLS and CDR2 YYNGEE. The CDR3 contains 17 residues. CDR3 nucleotide sequence: TGTGCCAGCAGCTCACCGGGACTAGCGGGAGTGTTAGATACGCAGTATTTT. This gives the protein CASSSPGLAGVLDTQYF.

This chain joins TRBV6-1 and TRBJ2-7; 10 nucleotides line up with TRBD2. V shed 5 bases, J shed 10 bases, and the junction held 11 bases outside the gene matches. Germline V gene data show CDR1 as MNHNS and CDR2 as SASEGT. The CDR3 extends over 14 amino acids. The DNA for the CDR3 is TGTGCCAGCAGTCGCCTAGCGGGAGACATAACTCAGTACTTC. Translated, it gives CASSRLAGDITQYF.

This clonotype was counted ten times or more. This chain connects TRBV5-6 to TRBJ2-1, with D tentatively TRBD2 (7 bases). Germline V gene lookup returns CDR1 SGHDT and CDR2 YYEEEE. Between the trimmed V and J ends, which lost 0 bases and 5 bases, there was a span of 15 bases. The CDR3 is 16 amino acids. In DNA, the CDR3 is TGTGCCAGCAGCTTGGTGGTTTCCGGGGGGCACAATGAGCAGTTCTTC. This codes for CASSLVVSGGHNEQFF.

The V and J genes are TRBV2 and TRBJ2-1; D is unclear. Trimming stripped 8 bases from V and 2 bases from J, with 13 bases between. CDR1 and CDR2 (germline): SNHLY, FYNNEI. This CDR3 has 14 residues. In DNA form, the CDR3 reads TGTGCCAGCGGAACTCTGGCGCCCTACAATGAGCAGTTCTTC. This gives the protein CASGTLAPYNEQFF. Using reference TRBV2 and TRBJ2-1 for the parts outside the CDR3, the full variable domain is EPEVTQTPSHQVTQMGQEVILRCVPISNHLYFYWYRQILGQKVEFLVSFYNNEISEKSEIFDDQFSVERPDGSNFTLKIRSTKLEDSAMYFCASGTLAPYNEQFFGPGTRLTVL.

This clonotype was seen more than once but under ten times. The gene calls are TRBV30 and TRBJ1-1; the D gene is possibly TRBD1 (5 bases). The CDR3 runs to 16 residues. Germline assignment: CDR1 GTSNPN and CDR2 SVGIG (reference sequence). V lost 0 bases to trimming and J lost 4 bases, with 18 bases between them. The CDR3 coding sequence is TGTGCCTGGAGTGTTTTAAATCGTCAGGGTTTCACTGAAGCTTTCTTT. Amino acid sequence: CAWSVLNRQGFTEAFF.

In its sample, this clonotype was seen many times. The chain links TRBV12-3 or TRBV12-4 to TRBJ2-2; either TRBD1 or TRBD2 may supply D (5 bases each). This CDR3 is 13 amino acids long. V was trimmed by 7 bases and J by 4 bases, leaving 10 bases between them. CDR3 sequence (DNA): TGTGCCAGCACCCTGAGGGGCACCGGGGAGCTGTTTTTT. Residues: CASTLRGTGELFF.

In this sample, this clonotype turned up many times. The gene calls are TRBV9 and TRBJ1-3; possible D gene TRBD1, 5 bases. The germline gives CDR1 SGDLS, CDR2 YYNGEE. CDR3 size: 16 residues. V dropped 3 bases and J dropped 3 bases, with 16 bases sitting between them. CDR3 bases: TGTGCCAGCAGCGCATCAACAAGGGGATTTGGAAACACCATATATTTT. Protein product: CASSASTRGFGNTIYF.

The chain combines TRBV7-9 with TRBJ2-1; D might be TRBD2 (6 bases). The CDR3 is 14 amino acids. V dropped 0 bases and J dropped 9 bases, with 12 bases sitting between them. Germline V gene sequence: CDR1 SEHNR, CDR2 FQNEAQ (reference sequence). CDR3 amino acids: CASSLAVSGVEQFF. The CDR3 DNA reads TGTGCCAGCAGCTTAGCTGTATCGGGGGTTGAGCAGTTCTTC.

This chain joins TRBV12-3 or TRBV12-4 and TRBJ2-7, with D possibly TRBD1 on 7 matching bases. The germline V and J ends were trimmed by 6 bases and 6 bases, with 15 bases remaining between them. CDR3 length: 13 amino acids. Here the CDR3 DNA reads TGTGCCAGCAGCCCCGGAGGGGGCCTCGAGCAGTACTTC. It translates to CASSPGGGLEQYF.

This clonotype occurred many times. V gene TRBV3-1 combines with J gene TRBJ1-2, with a weak D call TRBD1 (6 bases). The germline CDR1 and CDR2 sequences are LGHDT and YNNKEL (reference sequence). Trimming shortened V by 0 bases and J by 8 bases, and 16 bases separated the two germline ends. The CDR3 contains 15 residues. The CDR3 sequence is CASSQDTTGRKGYTF. As DNA, the CDR3 is TGTGCCAGCAGCCAAGACACGACAGGACGAAAAGGCTACACCTTC. The complete variable domain, with remaining parts taken from reference TRBV3-1 and TRBJ1-2, reads DTAVSQTPKYLVTQMGNDKSIKCEQNLGHDTMYWYKQDSKKFLKIMFSYNNKELIINETVPNRFSPKSPDKAHLNLHINSLELGDSAVYFCASSQDTTGRKGYTFGSGTRLTVV.

The table lists this clonotype with a few counts. This sequence joins TRBV6-4 and TRBJ1-2; no definite D call. The CDR3 covers 15 residues. V was clipped by 2 bases and J by 6 bases, with 16 bases between them. Germline V CDR1 and CDR2: MRHNA, SNTAGT. The CDR3: CASSDGSVPVHGYTF. In nucleotides, the CDR3 is TGTGCCAGCAGTGACGGGTCGGTGCCCGTTCATGGCTACACCTTC.

Ten or more counts support this clonotype. The chain links TRBV5-1 to TRBJ2-3; D gene ambiguous. CDR3 length equals 15 residues. The germline gives CDR1 SGHRS, CDR2 YFSETQ. V lost 4 bases and J lost 1, with 13 bases in between. CDR3 residues: CASSLLGTRTDTQYF. The CDR3 DNA follows: TGCGCCAGCAGCCTACTGGGCACCCGCACAGATACGCAGTATTTT.

The rearrangement links TRBV5-6 to TRBJ1-2, with no clear D. Germline V gives CDR1 SGHDT, CDR2 YYEEEE. This CDR3 contains 13 residues. The germline V and J ends were trimmed by 8 bases and 4 bases, with 15 bases remaining between them. The CDR3 region is CARGPGLGYGYTF. In DNA, the CDR3 is TGTGCCAGGGGCCCCGGGCTGGGCTATGGCTACACCTTC.